The 3 T cell receptor beta chains listed next were all sequenced from one sample in a study of T cell responses to AZD1222 COVID-19 vaccine. Repertoires were generated with immunoSEQ multiplex PCR, while TCRdb's copy carries only in-frame clones and drops some. The sample lists some 150,000 clones, 85% to 95% seen once, with about 0.9% in the top ten. Specimen: peripheral blood, collected on day 0 of AZD1222 vaccination. Receptors originate from an adult in good health.

The chain combines TRBV18 with TRBJ2-1; D is unclear. Germline values: CDR1 KGHSH, CDR2 LQKENI. The V end lost 0 bases, the J end lost 8 bases, and 11 bases lay between the germline ends. This CDR3 spans 14 amino acids. CDR3 region: CASSPPMRTHEQFF. The CDR3 DNA follows: TGTGCCAGCTCACCACCAATGAGGACCCATGAGCAGTTCTTC.

J is TRBJ2-1 and V is TRBV11-3; 8 bases match TRBD2. Per the germline V gene, CDR1 is SGHNT and CDR2 is YENEEA. The CDR3 is 15 residues long. The ends lost 5 bases at V and 5 bases at J; junction bases unmatched: 8. CDR3 coding DNA: TGTGCCAGCAGCCCAGACGGGACTAGTAACAATGAGCAGTTCTTC. This translates into CASSPDGTSNNEQFF. Drawing the rest from reference TRBV11-3 and TRBJ2-1, the complete variable domain is EAGVVQSPRYKIIEKKQPVAFWCNPISGHNTLYWYLQNLGQGPELLIRYENEEAVDDSQLPKDRFSAERLKGVDSTLKIQPAELGDSAVYLCASSPDGTSNNEQFFGPGTRLTVL.

The chain is built from TRBV25-1 and TRBJ1-1; 9 bases match TRBD1. This CDR3 is built from 14 residues. The J segment lost 4 bases and the V segment lost 5 bases, leaving 5 bases of the junction unmatched. Germline V gene data show CDR1 as MGHDK and CDR2 as SYGVNS. CDR3 residues: CASSHRGLGTEAFF. The CDR3 DNA reads TGTGCCAGCAGTCACAGGGGGCTGGGCACTGAAGCTTTCTTT. The full variable domain, in which reference TRBV25-1 and TRBJ1-1 provide the parts outside the CDR3, is EADIYQTPRYLVIGTGKKITLECSQTMGHDKMYWYQQDPGMELHLIHYSYGVNSTEKGDLSSESTVSRIRTEHFPLTLESARPSHTSQYLCASSHRGLGTEAFFGQGTRLTVV.